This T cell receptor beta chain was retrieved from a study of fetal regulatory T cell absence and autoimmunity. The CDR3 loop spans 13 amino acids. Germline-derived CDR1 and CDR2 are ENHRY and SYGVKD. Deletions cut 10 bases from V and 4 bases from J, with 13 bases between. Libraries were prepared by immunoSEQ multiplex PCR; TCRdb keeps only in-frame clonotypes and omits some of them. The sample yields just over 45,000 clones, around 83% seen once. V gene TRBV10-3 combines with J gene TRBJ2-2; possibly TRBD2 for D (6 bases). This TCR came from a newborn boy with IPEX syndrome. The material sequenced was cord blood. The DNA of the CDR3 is TGTGCCACTAGGGACTTTAGCACCGGGGAGCTGTTTTTT. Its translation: CATRDFSTGELFF.